This T cell receptor beta chain emerged from a study of follicular helper T cells after annual influenza vaccination. For the study at large: Sampling occurred days 0, 7 and 28 after each influenza vaccination. Notes on the study in general: Most later recoveries of Day 7 ICOS+CD38+ clones were ICOS-CD38- cTfh.

Stated time point: 2015-2016 season, 7 days after influenza vaccination. Cells are cTfh (non-naive CD4+CXCR5+PD-1+), split by ICOS and CD38 into double-positive or double-negative. This clone was observed a single time. Its matching antigen is unknown. Germline V lookup: CDR1 SNHLY, CDR2 FYNNEI. The CDR3 spans 14 residues. V dropped 4 bases and J dropped 11; count of bases not matched to a gene: 11. The data were produced by immunoSEQ multiplex PCR, yet TCRdb's version contains in-frame clones alone and is incomplete. The sample has about 8,700 clones, roughly 80% seen once. The chain links TRBV2 to TRBJ1-1, with 9 bases that match TRBD1. Specimen: CXCR5+ CD38- circulating T follicular helper cells from blood, collected 7 days after influenza vaccination. Subset: circulating Tfh, non-naive CD4+CXCR5+PD-1+ (ICOS+CD38+ or ICOS-CD38-). This sequence originates from an adult who received the influenza vaccine. CDR3 nucleotide sequence: TGTGCCAGCAGTGCTGGACAGGGGTTTCTTATGGCTTTCTTT. As protein: CASSAGQGFLMAFF.